This T cell receptor beta chain is from a study of T cell responses to AZD1222 COVID-19 vaccine (dated by TCRdb to the early 2020s). Some background on the complete study: A total of about 250 trial participants underwent TCR sequencing, of whom some 200 had received two doses of AZD1222 and about 26 had received two doses of the MenACWY control vaccine. Trial participants were enrolled by age into 18-55, 56-69 and 70-plus year subgroups, with roughly 160, 29 and 62 TCR-sequenced participants respectively. Results the study describes overall, beyond this receptor: After two AZD1222 doses, both the breadth and the depth of spike-specific TCRs were significantly higher than at day 0 and than in MenACWY recipients. Reportedly, close to half of the unique spike-specific TCRs recognized epitopes lying outside the regions that are mutated in the B.1.351 and B.1.1.7 variants. In the small 56-69-year group, the increase in depth fell short of significance, most likely because of low power. The whole spike protein was spanned by vaccine-associated CD4 TCRs, and dominant responses were seen in regions 160-218 and 743-854. Participants were mostly white British, with more females than males. The authors suggested clonal diversity may have been underestimated. Conclusions about previously exposed vaccinees are limited, since just five or six AZD1222 recipients were seropositive for SARS-CoV-2 at baseline. Because no samples from the day 14 peak response were available, repertoires could be characterized only after the peak T cell response.

Deletion took 3 bases off V and 9 bases off J, with a span of 9 bases between the germline ends. CDR3 length: 12 amino acids, cysteine to phenylalanine. Only the CDR3 region is kept as DNA, spanning 36 bases read in frame from base 1. Remarks on this clone: It has no known antigen specificity. No per-base quality is available; no much larger clone lies one base away.

Interpreted using the paper, the time point label stands for: about 28 days (+/-7) after the second vaccine dose. Because spike-specific TCR depth and breadth did not differ between the two schedules, AZD1222 recipients who got a second dose at roughly 4 weeks were pooled with those who got a second dose at roughly 12 weeks. Vaccinee samples were obtained from the UK trials COV001 and COV002, which included a single-blind randomized controlled phase 2/3 trial of AZD1222 (ChAdOx1 nCoV-19) in healthy adults. Trial participant PBMC samples were collected at day 0 and day 28 after the second dose for TCRbeta chain sequencing. The CDR3 regions of human TCRbeta chains were analyzed by immunosequencing. The study's own analysis went as follows. Repertoire TCRs were checked for matches against a reference library of SARS-CoV-2-specific TCRs that had been generated using the MIRA antigen-specificity platform. Breadth was defined as the fraction of unique TCRs that were SARS-CoV-2-associated, and depth was defined as the fraction of total T cells that were SARS-CoV-2-associated. Using the MIRA data, every spike-specific TCR was mapped to the spike region that the TCR reacted to and assigned to either a CD4 or a CD8 class. Log10-transformed breadth and depth values were compared by one-way ANOVA with Sidak's multiple comparisons tests. In TCRdb, the immuneACCESS table is reduced to in-frame sequences with V and J assigned. These tables do not hold every clone; where another copy was compared, an unresolved V gene accounts for under half, and the others remain unexplained. V, J and clone size are those of that table, while D and trimming were read from the DNA. This sample lists 95,000 to 150,000 clones; around 83% were detected once. About 4.3% of the sample comes from the top ten.

The source of this sequence is an adult who received the AZD1222 COVID-19 vaccine. Sequenced material: peripheral blood, taken 28 days after the second AZD1222 dose. The sequence joins TRBV12-3 or TRBV12-4 to TRBJ2-1; the D region possibly corresponds to TRBD2 (6 bases align). The CDR3: CASSFRGGEQFF. The sequence in DNA is TGTGCCAGCAGTTTTCGGGGAGGTGAGCAGTTCTTC.